This T cell receptor beta chain was observed in a study of blood T cell repertoires in COVID-19. Overall study context: The United States, Italy and Spain were the sources of the acute and convalescent COVID-19 samples. Sources were T cells, B-cell-depleted T cells, or PBMCs; the material itself was cDNA or gDNA.

In the original analysis: Estimates of nucleated cell counts were drawn from the amplification of reference gene primers. Some clones are missing from TCRdb's copy, which holds only in-frame ones; the method was immunoSEQ multiplex PCR. V and J calls and clone size are copied from that table; D and trimming were computed from the DNA. The sample includes hundreds of thousands of clones, around 89% of them seen just once. CDR3 size: 15 residues. The germline V gene has CDR1 MNHNS and CDR2 SASEGT. Trimming left V 1 base short and J 5 bases short, with 14 bases between. Within 2 weeks before study entry, exposed participants met a COVID-19 case.

The TCR was taken from a man in his thirties or forties who had been exposed to COVID-19. The chain couples TRBV6-1 to TRBJ1-1; D is unclear. Sequencing input: PBMCs or T cells enriched from blood (not recorded which). The CDR3 loop reads CASSEVRAGYTEAFF. The DNA for the CDR3 is TGTGCCAGCAGTGAAGTAAGGGCGGGGTATACTGAAGCTTTCTTT.